This section outlines one T cell receptor beta chain sequence together with its context. The antigen is not known. Method: immunoSEQ multiplex PCR; TCRdb's copy keeps in-frame clones and lacks some. Of roughly 810,000 clones in the sample, 96% were seen once. The germline V and J ends were trimmed by 2 bases and 15 bases, with 11 bases remaining between them. The CDR3 covers 11 residues. CDR1 and CDR2 (germline): MNHNY, SVGAGI (reference sequence). This sample was included in a study of shared clonotypes between healthy human individuals. Whole-study results and caveats: Limited genetic and exposure-history diversity came from having few donors.

The naive CD8 subset, CD45RO-negative cells positively selected for CCR7, excluded terminally differentiated effector memory CD45RA+ cells. J is TRBJ2-1 and V is TRBV6-6; D gene ambiguous. The sample was naive CD8+ T cells sorted from blood. The clonotype comes from a man aged 30 to 45 in good health. The chain's CDR3 is CASSYGQLGFF. The CDR3 nucleotides are TGTGCCAGCAGTTACGGGCAGCTCGGGTTCTTC.